This T cell receptor (beta chain) originates from a study of beta chain features in type 1 diabetes. The CDR3 has 18 residues. Isolated RNA was reverse transcribed in full, so expressed TCRB transcripts were sequenced. Produced via immunoSEQ multiplex PCR; TCRdb's table is partial and in-frame only. The sample holds about 340,000 clones, 6.5% to 10% seen once. This clone was recorded a few times. The receptor was derived from a woman under 30 in good health. The sequencing sample was made of central memory CD4+ T cells from blood. The rearrangement uses TRBV21-1 and TRBJ1-5; the table calls TRBD1, which could not be checked here. TRBV21-1 has pseudogene status. The chain's CDR3 is CASSKRGRAETVCQPQHF. CDR3 nucleotides: TGTGCCAGCAGCAAAAGGGGAAGGGCAGAAACGGTATGCCAGCCCCAGCATTTT.